This T cell receptor beta chain came from a study of T cell repertoires in cytomegalovirus infection. Trimming at V came to 5 bases and at J to 10 bases, leaving 6 bases not matched to a gene. This CDR3 contains 14 residues. Germline V gives CDR1 SGHRS, CDR2 YFSETQ. TCRdb independently ran MiXCR on the reads; one entry per CDR3 protein. The sample lists some 270,000 distinct CDR3 sequences, over 15% occurring once. This clonotype was recorded at least ten times. This TCR was sampled from a human donor in good health (CMV status not recorded). Some clones in this sample may be carry-over from other donors' samples. The chain joins TRBV5-1 to TRBJ1-6; 10 bases line up with TRBD1. Sequenced: CD8+ T cells from PBMCs. The CDR3: CASRPGTGDSPLHF. CDR3 DNA sequence: TGCGCCAGCAGACCCGGGACAGGGGACTCACCCCTCCACTTT.